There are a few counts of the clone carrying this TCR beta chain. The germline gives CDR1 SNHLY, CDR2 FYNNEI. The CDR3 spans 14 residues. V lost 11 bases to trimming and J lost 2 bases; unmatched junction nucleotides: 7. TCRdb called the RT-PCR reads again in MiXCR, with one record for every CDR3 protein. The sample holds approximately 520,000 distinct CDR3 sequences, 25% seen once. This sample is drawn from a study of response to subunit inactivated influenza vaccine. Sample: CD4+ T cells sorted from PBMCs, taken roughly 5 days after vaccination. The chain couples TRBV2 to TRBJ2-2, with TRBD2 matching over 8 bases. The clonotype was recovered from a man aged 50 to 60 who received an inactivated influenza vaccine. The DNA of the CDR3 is TGTGCCGGCCGTGGACTAGCCAACACCGGGGAGCTGTTTTTT. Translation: CAGRGLANTGELFF.